This T cell receptor (beta chain) emerged from a study of molecular identifiers for immune sequencing clone quantification (dated by TCRdb to between 2017 and 2018). In terms of the full investigation: For a replicate experiment, the RNA from either about 20,000 or 100,000 naive CD8 T cells was divided into five aliquots, and four of those aliquots went on to sequencing. CD8 T cells were used in a methods study to benchmark molecular-identifier clustering-based TCR repertoire sequencing (MIDCIRS) and TCR RNA copy counting.

Beyond this particular receptor, the publication reports: The sizes of highly expanded clones could end up underestimated when identical TCR molecules share a barcode. Clones above 20 RNA copies held over 99% of molecules in CMV-specific effector cells but under 1% in naive cells. Modeling gave around 3 recovered TCR RNA copies per cell versus roughly 10 by digital PCR, implying 25% to 30% capture efficiency. Spiked-in Jurkat TCR RNA equivalent to a single cell was reported to be detectable even among approximately 1.1 million naive CD8 T cells. When barcode sub-clustering was not used, chimeric consensus sequences inflated TCR diversity, with chimeras reaching as high as 47%.

Per the germline V gene, ENHRY is the CDR1 and SYGVKD is the CDR2. The CDR3 runs 14 amino acids, cysteine and phenylalanine included. Only the CDR3 part of the read is kept: 42 bases, read in frame from the first base. From V the trimming removes 5 bases and from J it removes 3 bases, while the gene matches leave 6 bases of the junction unaccounted for. The library was built by means of PCR. Sequenced using an Illumina MiSeq. Purification of total RNA was performed with the Qiagen AllPrep DNA/RNA kit. Reads from multiple sequencing runs of the same library were pooled before analysis. Per the source publication's procedure: Reads were retained only if an exact TCR constant sequence was present, and the retained reads were trimmed to 150 nt and grouped according to their 12-nt molecular barcodes. Reads inside each barcode group were sub-clustered using a 15% Levenshtein threshold, and a quality-weighted consensus sequence was constructed for each RNA molecule. Non-functional sequences were filtered out, along with any lower-count sequence sitting one edit away from another sequence. Based on fitting two negative binomial distributions, any barcode sub-cluster with under 20% of the maximum read count was discarded. TCRdb's own reprocessing of the public reads used fastp at Q25 and MiXCR and kept productive beta chains. Records with the same CDR3 protein are collapsed into one entry carrying the most frequent genes and DNA. The V and J calls, along with clone size, are taken from TCRdb and not from the paper's own processing. This sample gives 35,000 to 45,000 distinct CDR3 sequences in total; approximately 17% of them show up just once. The ten top clones hold roughly 7.3% of the sample.

This clonotype occurred once. Its antigen is still unknown. Base quality data are lacking; no much larger clone is found one base away. One read offers little support. On a BD FACSAria II, naive CD8 T cells were FACS-sorted as CD8+CD4-CCR7+CD45RA+ and collected into RLT Plus buffer. Some naive CD8 T cell RNA was split equally between MIDCIRS and a Smart-seq2-style 5'RACE protocol for a sensitivity comparison. Enrichment of CD8 T cells was done with RosetteSep CD8+ T Cell Enrichment Cocktail plus Ficoll-Paque, and ACK red cell lysis came afterward. The V gene is TRBV10-3 and the J gene is TRBJ2-7; 8 middle bases align to TRBD2. The sequenced sample was naive CD8+ T cells from blood, with Jurkat cell RNA spiked in. The cell subset or site label, read with the paper, signifies: FACS-sorted CD8+CD4-CCR7+CD45RA+ naive T cells. The clonotype originates from a human donor in good health. Some libraries in this study had Jurkat cell RNA spiked in. The encoded CDR3 is CAISSLAGNYEQYF. The DNA sequence is TGTGCCATCAGTTCGCTAGCGGGTAACTACGAGCAGTACTTC.